The next 26 T cell receptor beta chains were all read from a single sample in a study of CD8 T cells in Susac syndrome. Random-hexamer reverse transcription was applied to about 0.45 to 1 ug RNA. Each CDR3 protein gets one entry after TCRdb re-called the immunoSEQ multiplex PCR reads with MiXCR. Of some 160,000 distinct CDR3 sequences listed, about 91% are singletons. Sample: CD4+ T cells from PBMCs. These receptors were collected from a human donor in good health.

This clonotype is a singleton in its sample. The CDR3 spells CASSPGVSGSNEQYF. The CDR3, as DNA: TGTGCCAGCTCACCAGGGGTTAGCGGGAGTAACGAGCAGTACTTC. V gene TRBV18 combines with J gene TRBJ2-7, with 9 bases lining up with TRBD2. This CDR3 has 15 amino acids. Germline V gene sequence: CDR1 KGHSH, CDR2 LQKENI. V shed 2 bases and J 5 bases; nucleotides not matched to a gene: 7.

The V gene is TRBV4-3, the J gene TRBJ2-3, with TRBD2 identical over 9 bases. Germline CDR1 reads LGHNA; CDR2 reads YSLEER. Trimming at V came to 1 base and at J to 6 bases, leaving 5 bases not matched to a gene. CDR3 size: 15 residues. In DNA, the CDR3 is TGCGCCAGCAGCCAAGTGGTTAGCGGGGGCGATACGCAGTATTTT. Its translation is CASSQVVSGGDTQYF.

The chain joins TRBV24-1 to TRBJ2-3; 10 bases are a match to TRBD1. Looked up from germline, CDR1 is KGHDR and CDR2 is SFDVKD. With V trimmed by 9 bases and J by 1 base, 9 bases remained unmatched. The CDR3 covers 16 residues. The CDR3 reads CATGGTGERGTDTQYF. The CDR3 coding sequence is TGTGCCACCGGGGGGACAGGGGAACGGGGCACAGATACGCAGTATTTT.

A single count supports this clonotype. The CDR3 spells CSAGGVPGGLGNTIYF. In DNA, the CDR3 is TGCAGTGCTGGGGGGGTTCCGGGCGGTTTGGGAAACACCATATATTTT. The chain uses TRBV20-1 and TRBJ1-3, with D perhaps TRBD1 (5 bases). Per germline, CDR1 DFQATT and CDR2 SNEGSKA (reference sequence). V shed 5 bases and J shed 4 bases, with 21 bases lying between them. The CDR3 length is 16 residues.

This clonotype was seen once. The CDR3 sequence is CASSLFRGTEAFF. The CDR3 DNA reads TGTGCCAGCAGCCTATTCAGGGGCACTGAAGCTTTCTTT. V is TRBV3-1 and J is TRBJ1-1, with a tentative D call TRBD1 (6 bases). CDR1 and CDR2 (germline): LGHDT, YNNKEL (reference sequence). Trimming left V 4 bases short and J 4 bases short, with 10 bases between. This CDR3 has 13 amino acids.

This clonotype has only one observation. J is TRBJ2-1 and V is TRBV4-3, with 7 positions matching TRBD2. CDR1 is LGHNA, CDR2 YSLEER, per germline. CDR3 size: 15 residues. The V gene end was trimmed by 8 bases and the J gene end by 8 bases; junction bases not matched to a gene: 15. In nucleotides, the CDR3 is TGCGCCAGCGCCAGATCGGGGGGAGGCTTCGATGAGCAGTTCTTC. It encodes CASARSGGGFDEQFF.

The V and J genes are TRBV5-4 and TRBJ1-4; D gene uncertain. Germline V CDR1 and CDR2: SGHNT, YYREEE (reference sequence). V shed 1 base and J shed 0 bases, with 7 bases lying between them. This CDR3 has 15 residues. As DNA, the CDR3 is TGTGCCAGCAGCTTGACAGAAGCAACTAATGAAAAACTGTTTTTT. Residues: CASSLTEATNEKLFF.

The chain uses TRBV5-1 and TRBJ1-5; tentatively, D is TRBD1 (5 bases). The V gene's germline CDR1 is SGHRS and CDR2 YFSETQ. Trimming removed 4 bases from V and 6 bases from J, with 20 bases in between. The CDR3 totals 16 residues. Written as DNA, the CDR3 is TGCGCCAGCAGCCCCCAGGGAAGCGGCGTCGGTCAGCCCCAGCATTTT. The encoded protein is CASSPQGSGVGQPQHF.

V gene TRBV6-6 combines with J gene TRBJ2-7; TRBD1 might be the D (6 bases). CDR1 is MNHNY, CDR2 SVGAGI, per germline (reference sequence). The CDR3 is 14 residues long. Trimming stripped 7 bases from V and 1 base from J, with 14 bases between. CDR3 bases: TGTGCCAGCATTACAGGGACCTCGTCCTACGAGCAGTACTTC. It yields the protein CASITGTSSYEQYF.

This rearrangement joins TRBV6-2 or TRBV6-3 to TRBJ1-2; 8 nucleotides agree with TRBD1. Unmatched junction bases numbered 2, after V lost 6 bases and J lost 2 bases. The CDR3 spans 13 residues. Germline V CDR1 and CDR2: MNHEY, SVGEGT. This chain's CDR3 is CASRRDRNYGYTF. CDR3 nucleotides: TGTGCCAGCAGAAGGGACAGGAACTATGGCTACACCTTC.

The chain joins TRBV6-5 to TRBJ2-1; no reliable D call. The V and J ends lost 1 base and 13 bases respectively, with 8 bases between them. The CDR3 runs 11 residues. Germline V gives CDR1 MNHEY, CDR2 SVGAGI. In DNA form, the CDR3 reads TGTGCCAGCAGTTACTACAGTCTCCAGTTCTTC. Protein: CASSYYSLQFF.

This clonotype occurred once. The chain uses TRBV12-3 or TRBV12-4 and TRBJ2-2, with 10 bases fitting TRBD2. Trimming cost V 2 bases and J 7 bases; bases outside gene matches: 4. The CDR3 length is 15 residues. The CDR3 sequence: CASSLTSGNLGELFF. CDR3 nucleotide sequence: TGTGCCAGCAGTTTAACTAGCGGGAATCTCGGGGAGCTGTTTTTT.

The V and J genes are TRBV2 and TRBJ2-1; TRBD2 matches at 14 bases. This CDR3 comprises 16 residues. Germline CDR1 SNHLY, CDR2 FYNNEI. The ends lost 5 bases at V and 2 bases at J; junction bases unmatched: 2. The CDR3 loop reads CASSLGLAGAYNEQFF. The CDR3 DNA reads TGTGCCAGCAGTTTGGGACTAGCGGGAGCCTACAATGAGCAGTTCTTC.

The DNA of the CDR3 is TGTGCCAGCAGCCAAGCGGGTCCCCCAGGGGAGACCCAGTACTTC. This encodes CASSQAGPPGETQYF. The genes are TRBV3-1 and TRBJ2-5, with TRBD1 as a possible D gene (5 bases). V dropped 1 base and J dropped 5 bases, with 14 bases sitting between them. CDR1 is LGHDT, CDR2 YNNKEL, per germline (reference sequence). The CDR3 has 15 residues.

The chain combines TRBV20-1 with TRBJ1-6; weak D call: TRBD1 (6 bases). Germline-derived CDR1 and CDR2 are DFQATT and SNEGSKA (reference sequence). CDR3 length equals 14 residues. V dropped 0 bases and J dropped 9 bases, with 12 bases sitting between them. The DNA of the CDR3 is TGCAGTGCTAGAGATAGGGGGGTGGGTTCACCCCTCCACTTT. Amino acid sequence: CSARDRGVGSPLHF.

This clonotype was found once. This chain links TRBV6-5 with TRBJ2-5, with TRBD2 identical over 10 bases. The V segment lost 6 bases and the J segment 2 bases; nucleotides outside the gene matches: 6. The germline CDR1 and CDR2 sequences are MNHEY and SVGAGI. This CDR3 is 15 amino acids long. In DNA, the CDR3 is TGTGCCAGCAGGCTAGCGGGGGCTTCGCAAGAGACCCAGTACTTC. Encoded protein: CASRLAGASQETQYF.

The chain links TRBV2 to TRBJ2-7; tentative D call: TRBD1 (5 bases). The length of the CDR3 is 13 residues. Germline V lookup: CDR1 SNHLY, CDR2 FYNNEI. The V end lost 6 bases, the J end lost 2 bases, and 11 bases lay between the germline ends. CDR3 coding DNA: TGTGCCAGCAGGGACACTCCACCCTACGAGCAGTACTTC. As protein: CASRDTPPYEQYF.

The J gene is TRBJ2-3, the V gene TRBV5-6; no reliable D call. The CDR3 runs 10 residues. Germline values: CDR1 SGHDT, CDR2 YYEEEE. Trimming shortened V by 0 bases and J by 15 bases, and 8 bases separated the two germline ends. CDR3 DNA: TGTGCCAGCAGCTTGGAGACCGGATATTTT. Amino acid sequence: CASSLETGYF.

Only a few counts were recorded for this clonotype. This chain joins TRBV7-8 and TRBJ2-7; 9 bases agree with TRBD2. The CDR3 extends over 14 amino acids. The V gene's germline CDR1 is SGHVS and CDR2 FQNEAQ. Losses at the gene ends were 1 base for V and 2 bases for J; bases not matched to a gene: 0. CDR3: CASSLVAGAYEQYF. CDR3 bases: TGTGCCAGCAGCTTAGTAGCGGGGGCCTACGAGCAGTACTTC.

The CDR3: CSVERSLRHLKNTEAFF. The CDR3, as DNA: TGCAGCGTTGAGAGGAGCCTCCGCCACCTTAAGAACACTGAAGCTTTCTTT. V gene TRBV29-1 combines with J gene TRBJ1-1; D call uncertain. CDR1 is SQVTM, CDR2 ANQGSEA, per germline. The CDR3 runs 17 residues. V was cut by 3 bases and J by 1 base, with 21 bases left in between. The whole variable domain, remainder taken from reference TRBV29-1 and TRBJ1-1, is SAVISQKPSRDICQRGTSLTIQCQVDSQVTMMFWYRQQPGQSLTLIATANQGSEATYESGFVIDKFPISRPNLTFSTLTVSNMSPEDSSIYLCSVERSLRHLKNTEAFFGQGTRLTVV.

The V call is TRBV30, the J call TRBJ2-2, with TRBD1 matching 10 bases. Germline CDR1 is GTSNPN and CDR2 is SVGIG (reference sequence). The junction had 9 bases not matched to a gene; V was cut back by 2 bases and J by 6 bases. The CDR3 is 16 amino acids. CDR3 residues: CAWSSPGQGLPGELFF. Here the CDR3 DNA reads TGTGCCTGGAGTTCTCCGGGACAGGGGTTGCCCGGGGAGCTGTTTTTT.

The rearrangement uses TRBV7-9 and TRBJ2-2; no firm D call. Trimming stripped 5 bases from V and 0 bases from J, with 7 bases between. CDR3 size: 14 residues. Germline V gene lookup returns CDR1 SEHNR and CDR2 FQNEAQ (reference sequence). The CDR3 protein is CASSGRTNTGELFF. In DNA form, the CDR3 reads TGTGCCAGCAGCGGGCGGACGAACACCGGGGAGCTGTTTTTT.

The V and J genes are TRBV19 and TRBJ1-2; D possibly corresponds to TRBD1 (5 bases). In germline, CDR1 is LNHDA, CDR2 SQIVND (reference sequence). The CDR3 has 15 amino acids. Trimming removed 7 bases at V and 3 bases at J, with 18 bases between. CDR3 sequence (DNA): TGTGCCAGTACCACCGGGGAGGGGCCTTACTATGGCTACACCTTC. As protein: CASTTGEGPYYGYTF.

The chain has TRBV5-1 and TRBJ1-1; D not certain. Looked up from germline, CDR1 is SGHRS and CDR2 is YFSETQ. The ends were cut back, 0 bases at V and 6 bases at J, with 12 bases in the middle. The CDR3 runs to 14 residues. The CDR3 region is CASSLETDRAEAFF. The DNA for the CDR3 is TGCGCCAGCAGCTTGGAAACAGATAGGGCTGAAGCTTTCTTT.

V usage is TRBV6-2 or TRBV6-3 and J usage is TRBJ2-2, with TRBD1 matching over 9 bases. The length of the CDR3 is 15 residues. Germline loops: CDR1 MNHEY, CDR2 SVGEGT. V gave up 4 bases and J gave up 3 bases; unmatched junction bases: 3. CDR3 sequence reads: CASSWTGADTGELFF. CDR3 sequence (DNA): TGTGCCAGCAGTTGGACAGGGGCAGACACCGGGGAGCTGTTTTTT.

The chain is built from TRBV29-1 and TRBJ2-1, with 7 bases fitting TRBD1. V shed 7 bases and J 7 bases; nucleotides not matched to a gene: 4. CDR3 length: 11 residues. Looked up from germline, CDR1 is SQVTM and CDR2 is ANQGSEA. CDR3 nucleotide sequence: TGCAGCGGACAGGGCTTTAATGAGCAGTTCTTC. It is translated as CSGQGFNEQFF.